These 25 T cell receptor beta chains originate from one sample sequenced in a study of T cells in Graves' hyperthyroidism and ophthalmopathy. RNA transcripts were the template for amplifying TCR beta CDR3 regions. First-round RT-PCR of the TCR CDR3 relied on the HTBI primer set. TCRdb re-analysed the multiplex PCR reads in MiXCR, keeping a single row per CDR3 protein. In the table there are 550,000 to 600,000 distinct CDR3 sequences, 40% to 55% of which are singletons. Sequenced sample: peripheral blood or thyroid tissue (not recorded which). All receptors come from an adult woman with Graves' disease, either hyperthyroidism or ophthalmopathy (not recorded which).

This clonotype has a count of ten or more. The chain recombines TRBV6-6 with TRBJ1-2; 7 positions match TRBD1. This CDR3 is built from 15 residues. The junction had 7 bases not matched to a gene; V was cut back by 2 bases and J by 4 bases. CDR1 MNHNY and CDR2 SVGAGI come from the germline V gene (reference sequence). CDR3: CASSYDPGQFYGYTF. The CDR3 nucleotides read TGTGCCAGCAGTTACGACCCGGGACAGTTCTATGGCTACACCTTC.

The chain couples TRBV29-1 to TRBJ2-2, with 16 positions matching TRBD2. The trim removed 4 bases at V and 1 base at J, leaving 9 bases unmatched. CDR3 size: 19 residues. The V gene's germline CDR1 is SQVTM and CDR2 ANQGSEA. CDR3 nucleotides: TGCAGCGTTGTCGGGGGGACTAGCGGGAGGGCCGGGAACACCGGGGAGCTGTTTTTT. It translates to CSVVGGTSGRAGNTGELFF.

This clonotype was seen ten or more times. The V gene is TRBV19, the J gene TRBJ1-5; D is possibly TRBD1 (6 bases). The germline gives CDR1 LNHDA, CDR2 SQIVND (reference sequence). This CDR3 contains 14 residues. Trimming cost V 3 bases and J 5 bases, with 11 bases left between them. CDR3 region: CASSMPQGYQPQHF. CDR3 in DNA: TGTGCCAGTAGTATGCCACAGGGTTATCAGCCCCAGCATTTT.

The gene calls are TRBV7-3 and TRBJ1-1; D possibly corresponds to TRBD1 (5 bases). This CDR3 comprises 17 residues. V lost 4 bases and J 3 bases, leaving 21 bases between the germline ends. In germline, CDR1 is SGHTA, CDR2 FQGTGA. The CDR3 sequence is CASSSSGAGSGYTEAFF. The CDR3 DNA sequence: TGTGCCAGCAGCTCCTCAGGAGCAGGGTCGGGCTACACTGAAGCTTTCTTT. Complete variable domain (other parts from reference TRBV7-3 and TRBJ1-1): GAGVSQTPSNKVTEKGKYVELRCDPISGHTALYWYRQSLGQGPEFLIYFQGTGAADDSGLPNDRFFAVRPEGSVSTLKIQRTERGDSAVYLCASSSSGAGSGYTEAFFGQGTRLTVV.

The rearrangement uses TRBV10-3 and TRBJ1-1; no reliable D call. The CDR3 sequence is 14 residues long. V dropped 1 base and J dropped 0 bases, with 6 bases sitting between them. CDR1 and CDR2 (germline): ENHRY, SYGVKD. The DNA of the CDR3 is TGTGCCATCAGTGAGTGGGTAATGAACACTGAAGCTTTCTTT. Translating gives CAISEWVMNTEAFF.

This clonotype was counted at least ten times. The rearrangement links TRBV2 to TRBJ2-7; 13 positions match TRBD2. The germline V gene encodes CDR1 SNHLY and CDR2 FYNNEI. V lost 11 bases and J lost 4; bases outside the gene matches: 23. This CDR3 comprises 19 residues. In DNA, the CDR3 is TGTGCCCCCGGGACAGGGCATTGGACTAGCGGGAGAAGTTATTACGAGCAGTACTTC. It encodes CAPGTGHWTSGRSYYEQYF.

The V and J genes are TRBV7-9 and TRBJ2-5; a weak D match, TRBD2 (5 bases). The length of the CDR3 is 13 residues. V was pared by 5 bases and J by 6 bases, with 13 bases between. Germline CDR1 and CDR2: SEHNR and FQNEAQ (reference sequence). The CDR3 region has the DNA TGTGCCAGCAGCCCTCGGACTCAAAAGACCCAGTACTTC. It specifies CASSPRTQKTQYF.

Regarding this clonotype: Lacking the conserved final phenylalanine or tryptophan, this CDR3 likely reflects a read error. This rearrangement joins TRBV19 to TRBJ1-1, with D uncertain. The germline gives CDR1 LNHDA, CDR2 SQIVND (reference sequence). The CDR3 is 13 residues long. CDR3 loop: CASSIRMGTEAFL. CDR3 nucleotide sequence: TGTGCCAGCAGTATTAGGATGGGCACTGAAGCTTTCCTT.

This clonotype was seen many times. The rearrangement links TRBV29-1 to TRBJ2-7; D is perhaps TRBD1 or TRBD2 (6 bases each). V lost 7 bases and J 5 bases, leaving 24 bases between the germline ends. CDR3 length equals 15 residues. The germline V gene has CDR1 SQVTM and CDR2 ANQGSEA. CDR3 sequence (DNA): TGCAGCGGGCGGGACAATTCCCCCTCGAACCACGAGCAGTACTTC. This translates into CSGRDNSPSNHEQYF.

V and J are TRBV2 and TRBJ1-1; the D gene is possibly TRBD1 (6 bases). Germline V gives CDR1 SNHLY, CDR2 FYNNEI. The CDR3 runs to 17 residues. Trimming cost V 2 bases and J 3 bases, with 19 bases left between them. The DNA of the CDR3 is TGTGCCAGCAGTGAACAGGGGACATTGATGGGAGACACTGAAGCTTTCTTT. It translates to CASSEQGTLMGDTEAFF.

In its sample, this clonotype was seen many times. The chain joins TRBV6-5 to TRBJ1-1; D not certain. Germline assignment: CDR1 MNHEY and CDR2 SVGAGI. The V end was cut by 6 bases, the J end by 5 bases, with 16 bases between. This CDR3 region has 14 residues. In DNA form, the CDR3 reads TGTGCCAGCAGCGATATCCCGATTCGTACTGAAGCTTTCTTT. Amino acids: CASSDIPIRTEAFF.

In its sample, this clonotype was seen many times. V gene TRBV7-9 combines with J gene TRBJ2-7; possibly TRBD2 for D (5 bases). From germline, CDR1 is SEHNR and CDR2 FQNEAQ (reference sequence). Between the trimmed V and J ends, which lost 4 bases and 5 bases, there was a span of 9 bases. The CDR3 sequence is 12 residues long. CDR3 DNA: TGTGCCAGCAGCTCGATGCGGGACGAGCAGTACTTC. Residues: CASSSMRDEQYF.

This clonotype was found many times. CDR3 nucleotides: TGTGCCAGCACCGCAGGGTTCTATGGCTACACCTTC. Residues: CASTAGFYGYTF. This rearrangement joins TRBV5-6 to TRBJ1-2; D is perhaps TRBD1 (5 bases). Between the trimmed V and J ends, which lost 6 bases and 4 bases, there was a span of 10 bases. This CDR3 comprises 12 residues. The germline V gene encodes CDR1 SGHDT and CDR2 YYEEEE. Full variable domain (outside the CDR3, taken from reference TRBV5-6 and TRBJ1-2): DAGVTQSPTHLIKTRGQQVTLRCSPKSGHDTVSWYQQALGQGPQFIFQYYEEEERQRGNFPDRFSGHQFPNYSSELNVNALLLGDSALYLCASTAGFYGYTFGSGTRLTVV.

DNA for the CDR3: TGTGCCAGCACTCGGGGGGGGATGGACACTGAAGCTTTCTTT. This sequence encodes CASTRGGMDTEAFF. The V and J genes are TRBV2 and TRBJ1-1; a weak D match, TRBD1 (5 bases). Germline V CDR1 and CDR2: SNHLY, FYNNEI. The CDR3 extends over 14 amino acids. Trimming removed 7 bases at V and 3 bases at J, with 15 bases between. Drawing the rest from reference TRBV2 and TRBJ1-1, the complete variable domain is EPEVTQTPSHQVTQMGQEVILRCVPISNHLYFYWYRQILGQKVEFLVSFYNNEISEKSEIFDDQFSVERPDGSNFTLKIRSTKLEDSAMYFCASTRGGMDTEAFFGQGTRLTVV.

This clonotype has just a few counts. V gene TRBV7-2 combines with J gene TRBJ1-2, with D uncertain. CDR1 and CDR2 from the germline V gene are SGHTA and FQGNSA. V gave up 4 bases and J gave up 8 bases, with 11 bases separating them. This CDR3 contains 12 residues. The DNA for the CDR3 is TGTGCCAGCAGCTGGGTTGTAGTAGGCTACACCTTC. Amino acids: CASSWVVVGYTF.

The gene calls are TRBV5-1 and TRBJ2-7, with 7 bases matching TRBD1. The CDR3 loop spans 13 amino acids. Germline V gene sequence: CDR1 SGHRS, CDR2 YFSETQ. V gave up 6 bases and J gave up 5 bases; unmatched junction bases: 8. CDR3: CASTGTAMHEQYF. In DNA, the CDR3 is TGCGCCAGCACCGGGACAGCCATGCACGAGCAGTACTTC.

Comments on this clonotype: The junction and the germline gene differ at one end; a read error may be behind it. The gene calls are TRBV11-2 and TRBJ2-6; 10 nucleotides line up with TRBD1. The V gene's germline CDR1 is SGHAT and CDR2 FQNNGV. The CDR3 has 15 amino acids. CDR3 residues: CASSLDGTGAYVLTF. CDR3 sequence (DNA): TGTGCCAGCAGCTTAGACGGGACAGGGGCCTACGTCCTGACTTTC.

The chain is built from TRBV15 and TRBJ1-5; TRBD1 might be the D (5 bases). This CDR3 is 15 amino acids long. V dropped 1 base and J dropped 7 bases, with 14 bases sitting between them. Germline assignment: CDR1 LNHNV and CDR2 YYDKDF (reference sequence). The CDR3 loop is CATSRGGTSGQPQHF. The CDR3 bases are TGTGCCACCAGCAGAGGAGGGACCTCCGGCCAGCCCCAGCATTTT.

In its sample, this clonotype was seen once. V is TRBV29-1 and J is TRBJ1-4; D is perhaps TRBD1 (6 bases). Germline V lookup: CDR1 SQVTM, CDR2 ANQGSEA. The germline V and J ends were trimmed by 6 bases and 10 bases, with 18 bases remaining between them. The CDR3 sequence is 13 residues long. CDR3 sequence (DNA): TGCAGCGTCCTAAACAGGGTATGGGGAAAACTGTTTTTT. It yields the protein CSVLNRVWGKLFF.

The chain links TRBV6-1 to TRBJ1-2; D is unresolved. The CDR3 sequence is 12 residues long. The V gene's germline CDR1 is MNHNS and CDR2 SASEGT. V lost 4 bases, J lost 5 bases, and 8 bases lay in between. The CDR3 region has the DNA TGTGCCAGCAGTGCACGGAGTTATGGCTACACCTTC. It codes for CASSARSYGYTF.

As DNA, the CDR3 is TGTGCCAGCAGTGAATACGTGGGACAGGGTTACAATCAGCCCCAGCATTTT. Its protein is CASSEYVGQGYNQPQHF. The V call is TRBV2, the J call TRBJ1-5; 9 positions match TRBD1. Losses at the gene ends were 2 bases for V and 3 bases for J; bases not matched to a gene: 8. The CDR3 spans 17 residues. Germline V CDR1 and CDR2: SNHLY, FYNNEI.

Points on this clonotype: Its ends do not fully match the called genes, so a read error is possible. The rearrangement joins TRBV7-9 to TRBJ2-7; maybe TRBD2 (6 bases). This CDR3 has 13 amino acids. Germline V gene data show CDR1 as SEHNR and CDR2 as FQNEAQ (reference sequence). The CDR3 DNA reads TGTGCCAGCAGCTTCGAACTAGGCCGGGAGCTGTACTTC. As protein: CASSFELGRELYF. The whole variable domain, filled in from reference TRBV7-9 and TRBJ2-7, reads DTGVSQNPRHKITKRGQNVTFRCDPISEHNRLYWYRQTLGQGPEFLTYFQNEAQLEKSRLLSDRFSAERPKGSFSTLEIQRTEQGDSAMYLCASSFELGRELYFGPGTRLTVT.

The V and J genes are TRBV7-8 and TRBJ2-5; D remains unclear. Germline V gives CDR1 SGHVS, CDR2 FQNEAQ. The V gene lost 1 base and the J gene lost 9 bases, with 18 bases spanning the gap. This CDR3 spans 15 amino acids. CDR3 coding DNA: TGTGCCAGCAGCTTAGTATGGGGTGGCAATCAGCCCCAGTACTTC. It encodes CASSLVWGGNQPQYF.

J is TRBJ1-6 and V is TRBV11-2; 9 bases fit TRBD1. The V and J ends lost 6 bases and 5 bases, in that order; junction bases with no gene match: 2. Germline CDR1 is SGHAT and CDR2 is FQNNGV. The CDR3 is 14 residues long. DNA for the CDR3: TGTGCCAGCAGACGACAGGGGGATAATTCACCCCTCCACTTT. This translates into CASRRQGDNSPLHF.

There are many counts of this clonotype. The chain recombines TRBV20-1 with TRBJ2-7; tentatively, D is TRBD1 (6 bases). The germline CDR1 and CDR2 sequences are DFQATT and SNEGSKA (reference sequence). This CDR3 is built from 14 residues. Trimming took off 1 base at V and 3 bases at J, with 13 bases between the two ends. In nucleotides, the CDR3 is TGCAGTGCTAGAGTCCCACAGGGCATCTACGAGCAGTACTTC. Residues: CSARVPQGIYEQYF.